These 11 T cell receptor beta chains share one sample of origin, sequenced in a study of monozygotic twins with inflammatory bowel disease (dated by TCRdb to the late 2010s). The library was generated by 5' RACE. The data were produced on an Illumina HiSeq 2500. TCRdb reprocessed the reads and lists each CDR3 protein sequence as a single entry, with no DNA. The table for this sample shows tens of thousands of distinct CDR3 sequences. Of the sample, just under 7.5% falls within the top ten clones. Sequencing was carried out using blood. These receptors all stem from a human donor with ulcerative colitis or Crohn's disease, or a healthy co-twin of an affected twin (not recorded which).

The CDR3 here is CASSQGTFYGYTF. The chain links TRBV4-1 to TRBJ1-2. The CDR3 length is 13 residues. Germline lookup yields CDR1 MGHRA and CDR2 YSYEKL.

V usage is TRBV6-1 and J usage is TRBJ2-5; with no DNA, the TCRdb D assignment of TRBD1 cannot be verified. Germline V gene lookup returns CDR1 MNHNS and CDR2 SASEGT. The length of the CDR3 is 14 residues. CDR3 in amino acids: CASGGTGGVETQYF.

CDR3 loop: CASSPPRPATTQETQYF. J is TRBJ2-5 and V is TRBV18. Germline V lookup: CDR1 KGHSH, CDR2 LQKENI. The length of the CDR3 is 17 residues.

This chain links TRBV7-8 with TRBJ1-1; TCRdb picks TRBD1, but there is no DNA to check that call. Looked up from germline, CDR1 is SGHVS and CDR2 is FQNEAQ. CDR3 length equals 17 residues. The chain's CDR3 is CASSHAQIGQENTEAFF.

This chain uses TRBV7-6 with TRBJ1-5; TCRdb picks TRBD1, but there is no DNA to check that call. CDR1 SGHVS and CDR2 FNYEAQ come from the germline V gene. The CDR3 length is 15 residues. CDR3 residues: CASSSGRYSNQPQHF.

The chain carries TRBV6-5 and TRBJ2-7; no DNA is available, so the TRBD1 call from TCRdb remains unchecked. CDR1 and CDR2 (germline): MNHEY, SVGAGI. CDR3 length: 15 amino acids. CDR3 residues: CASSYSGTGDYEQYF.

The chain uses TRBV20-1 and TRBJ1-5; with no DNA, the TCRdb D assignment of TRBD1 cannot be verified. The V gene's germline CDR1 is DFQATT and CDR2 SNEGSKA (reference sequence). This CDR3 is built from 16 residues. The CDR3: CSAKGQGDGSNQPQHF.

The chain is built from TRBV20-1 and TRBJ1-2; the D gene TCRdb calls, TRBD1, cannot be checked with no DNA. The length of the CDR3 is 12 residues. Germline CDR1 DFQATT, CDR2 SNEGSKA (reference sequence). This chain's CDR3 is CSAMGQNYGYTF.

This CDR3 reads CASSWGRNEQYF. The V call is TRBV5-4, the J call TRBJ2-7. This CDR3 contains 12 residues. Germline CDR1 is SGHNT and CDR2 is YYREEE (reference sequence).

This chain joins TRBV5-1 and TRBJ1-2; TCRdb proposes TRBD1, but this gene call is untestable without DNA. The length of the CDR3 is 13 residues. CDR1 SGHRS and CDR2 YFSETQ come from the germline V gene. CDR3 protein: CASSLGQGNGYTF.

V and J are TRBV3-1 and TRBJ2-2; TCRdb reports TRBD2, a call that lacks DNA to check it against. The CDR3 loop spans 16 amino acids. Germline loops: CDR1 LGHDT, CDR2 YNNKEL (reference sequence). This chain's CDR3 is CASSRGLAGSTGELFF.